Shown below are 12 T cell receptor beta chains from a single sample sequenced in a study of radiotherapy plus CTLA-4 blockade in lung cancer. The data were produced by immunoSEQ multiplex PCR, yet TCRdb's version contains in-frame clones alone and is incomplete. The sample has approximately 37,000 clones; about 77% are singletons. The sample was peripheral blood, taken from a patient treated with radiotherapy plus ipilimumab. These receptors came from a human donor with non-small cell lung cancer who had stable disease on radiotherapy plus ipilimumab.

The chain combines TRBV6-5 with TRBJ2-1; a possible D gene is TRBD1 (6 bases). V lost 7 bases to trimming and J lost 8 bases, with 15 bases between them. This CDR3 is built from 13 residues. Germline V gene lookup returns CDR1 MNHEY and CDR2 SVGAGI. The CDR3 is CASMLTGTHEQFF. The CDR3 DNA follows: TGTGCCAGCATGCTAACAGGGACACATGAGCAGTTCTTC.

The chain recombines TRBV27 with TRBJ1-6, with D tentatively TRBD1 (6 bases). Germline V gene data show CDR1 as MNHEY and CDR2 as SMNVEV (reference sequence). Trimming took off 6 bases at V and 11 bases at J, with 11 bases between the two ends. This CDR3 is 12 amino acids long. This CDR3 reads CASSTQGTPLHF. The CDR3 DNA is TGTGCCAGCAGCACGCAGGGGACACCCCTCCACTTT.

This clone was observed a few times. The V gene is TRBV5-1, the J gene TRBJ1-2; 11 bases map to TRBD1. Germline-derived CDR1 and CDR2 are SGHRS and YFSETQ. CDR3 length: 15 amino acids. V lost 4 bases and J lost 2; bases outside the gene matches: 4. The CDR3: CASSAWDRGNYGYTF. DNA for the CDR3: TGCGCCAGCAGCGCCTGGGACAGGGGGAACTATGGCTACACCTTC.

This clone was detected a few times. The chain is built from TRBV4-1 and TRBJ2-1; 12 bases line up with TRBD2. The CDR3 covers 18 residues. V dropped 3 bases and J dropped 0; count of bases not matched to a gene: 6. Germline V gives CDR1 MGHRA, CDR2 YSYEKL. CDR3 protein: CASSQSTSGGPSYNEQFF. The CDR3 coding sequence is TGCGCCAGCAGCCAGTCGACTAGCGGGGGCCCCTCCTACAATGAGCAGTTCTTC.

This chain links TRBV19 with TRBJ2-7; 8 bases align to TRBD1. Germline lookup yields CDR1 LNHDA and CDR2 SQIVND (reference sequence). V lost 3 bases and J lost 9; bases outside the gene matches: 13. This CDR3 is built from 15 residues. The CDR3 spells CASSMQGAKSGGQYF. In DNA form, the CDR3 reads TGTGCCAGTAGTATGCAGGGGGCGAAATCTGGCGGGCAGTACTTC. The full variable domain, its missing parts supplied by reference TRBV19 and TRBJ2-7, is DGGITQSPKYLFRKEGQNVTLSCEQNLNHDAMYWYRQDPGQGLRLIYYSQIVNDFQKGDIAEGYSVSREKKESFPLTVTSAQKNPTAFYLCASSMQGAKSGGQYFGPGTRLTVT.

The chain recombines TRBV29-1 with TRBJ2-5; a possible D gene is TRBD1 (6 bases). CDR3 size: 14 residues. Trimming cost V 7 bases and J 2 bases, with 17 bases left between them. CDR1 and CDR2 (germline): SQVTM, ANQGSEA. CDR3 in amino acids: CSASQGWRQETQYF. The CDR3 nucleotides read TGCAGCGCATCACAGGGTTGGCGACAAGAGACCCAGTACTTC.

The J gene is TRBJ2-1, the V gene TRBV7-2; D is possibly TRBD2 (6 bases). The V and J ends lost 0 bases and 2 bases respectively, with 8 bases between them. CDR3 size: 15 residues. CDR1 SGHTA and CDR2 FQGNSA come from the germline V gene. The CDR3 DNA sequence: TGTGCCAGCAGCTTAGCGGCGGGGACCTACAATGAGCAGTTCTTC. Its protein product is CASSLAAGTYNEQFF. Combining the CDR3 with reference TRBV7-2 and TRBJ2-1 gives the whole variable domain GAGVSQSPSNKVTEKGKDVELRCDPISGHTALYWYRQSLGQGLEFLIYFQGNSAPDKSGLPSDRFSAERTGGSVSTLTIQRTQQEDSAVYLCASSLAAGTYNEQFFGPGTRLTVL.

Here the CDR3 DNA reads TGTGCCAGCAGGTATACAGGGGGCCACTATGGCTACACCTTC. Encoded protein: CASRYTGGHYGYTF. This chain links TRBV5-4 with TRBJ1-2, with TRBD1 identical over 9 bases. V was clipped by 5 bases and J by 3 bases; unmatched bases: 5. This CDR3 has 14 amino acids. Germline assignment: CDR1 SGHNT and CDR2 YYREEE (reference sequence).

The chain joins TRBV2 to TRBJ1-2; 9 positions agree with TRBD1. The germline CDR1 and CDR2 sequences are SNHLY and FYNNEI. The CDR3 is 15 residues long. Losses at the gene ends were 6 bases for V and 10 bases for J; bases not matched to a gene: 15. The chain's CDR3 is CASRPAPGTGRYYTF. As DNA, the CDR3 is TGTGCCAGCAGACCAGCTCCCGGGACAGGGAGATACTACACCTTC.

This sequence joins TRBV12-2 and TRBJ2-5; the DNA was not compared with TRBD1, the D call given in the table. TRBV12-2 is reported as a pseudogene. The CDR3 covers 16 residues. The CDR3 here is CASRLVEDRGGQTQYF. The CDR3 bases are TGTGCAAGTCGCTTAGTTGAGGACAGGGGAGGACAGACCCAGTACTTC.

The chain combines TRBV28 with TRBJ2-7; maybe TRBD1 (7 bases). Germline V gives CDR1 MDHEN, CDR2 SYDVKM. The CDR3 sequence is 18 residues long. V was cut by 6 bases and J by 6 bases, with 30 bases left in between. The CDR3 loop is CASSQSGGGGTRGVEQYF. The DNA of the CDR3 is TGTGCCAGCAGCCAATCAGGGGGTGGGGGGACAAGGGGGGTCGAGCAGTACTTC.

J is TRBJ1-5 and V is TRBV2, with no clear D. The V end was cut by 7 bases, the J end by 7 bases, with 14 bases between. CDR3 length equals 13 residues. From germline, CDR1 is SNHLY and CDR2 FYNNEI. The CDR3 nucleotides are TGTGCCAGCAATCCGGCAGGTAGGCAGCCCCAGCATTTT. Translating it yields CASNPAGRQPQHF.